The following is a T cell receptor beta chain sequence with its context. Profiled with immunoSEQ multiplex PCR; TCRdb holds only in-frame clones, not every one. The data show under 30,000 clones, about nine tenths seen once. This record comes from a study of blood T cell repertoires in COVID-19. Study details: Samples of COVID-19 (acute and convalescent) were obtained from the United States, Italy and Spain.

Deletions cut 1 base from V and 5 bases from J, with 7 bases between. The CDR3 has 13 residues. CDR1 and CDR2 (germline): SGHRS, YFSETQ. The receptor's source is an elderly woman with active or convalescent COVID-19. Specimen: peripheral blood. V gene TRBV5-1 combines with J gene TRBJ1-5, with D maybe TRBD1 (5 bases). Here the CDR3 DNA reads TGCGCCAGCAGCTTGTTAGGGGATCAGCCCCAGCATTTT. Translated, it gives CASSLLGDQPQHF.